A single sample is the source of the 10 T cell receptor beta chains below, sequenced in a study of tumor-infiltrating lymphocytes in primary liver carcinoma. Synthesis of TCR beta cDNA was carried out from 450 to 500 ng total RNA with a constant-region primer. Construction of TCR beta libraries relied on three successive nested multiplex PCR rounds employing slightly modified ARM-PCR. With TRBV1-TRBV30 forward primers and a C-beta reverse primer, the first two PCR rounds were run for about 10 cycles each. Via MiXCR, TCRdb re-called the multiplex PCR reads, giving one row per CDR3 protein. The sample yields 250,000 to 350,000 distinct CDR3 sequences, around three fifths seen once. They got blood RNA out of unsorted whole blood and also pulled out germline DNA. Sequencing was performed on peripheral blood. These receptors all come from a woman between 25 and 40 years old with primary liver carcinoma and hepatitis B virus infection.

Concerning this clonotype itself: Since a much larger clone is just one base distant, this may be a read error. The chain links TRBV4-3 to TRBJ2-5; D is undetermined. Germline V gives CDR1 LGHNA, CDR2 YSLEER. The V end lost 4 bases, the J end lost 1 base, and 16 bases lay between the germline ends. The CDR3 has 16 amino acids. The CDR3 loop reads CASSRYGDDGQETQYF. Here the CDR3 DNA reads TGCGCCAGCAGCCGGTACGGTGACGACGGCCAAGAGACCCAGTACTTC.

For this clonotype: An end of the junction differs from the germline gene, which may be a read error. The chain combines TRBV11-1 with TRBJ1-1; 8 nucleotides agree with TRBD1. The CDR3 runs to 15 residues. The germline gives CDR1 SGHAT, CDR2 FQDESV (reference sequence). The CDR3 DNA reads TGTGCCAGCAACTTAGCTCAGGGACAGGACACTGAAGCTTTCTTT. It yields the protein CASNLAQGQDTEAFF.

This clonotype was picked up many times. The V call is TRBV12-3 or TRBV12-4, the J call TRBJ1-4, with a weak D call TRBD1 (5 bases). V was cut by 6 bases and J by 0 bases, with 11 bases left in between. This CDR3 is built from 15 residues. The DNA for the CDR3 is TGTGCCAGCAGGCCGCCGGGACCAACTAATGAAAAACTGTTTTTT. Its translation: CASRPPGPTNEKLFF.

In the case of this clonotype: A junction end diverges from the germline sequence, so it may reflect a read error. The chain combines TRBV11-2 with TRBJ2-1, with 9 bases fitting TRBD2. This CDR3 spans 14 amino acids. From germline, CDR1 is SGHAT and CDR2 FQNNGV. The CDR3, as DNA: TGTGCCAGCAGTTTACATCTAGCGGGAAATGGGCAGTTCTTC. Translation: CASSLHLAGNGQFF.

Details on this clonotype: An end of the junction does not agree with germline; a read error may underlie this. This sequence joins TRBV6-1 and TRBJ2-7, with D possibly matching TRBD2 (7 bases). From germline, CDR1 is MNHNS and CDR2 SASEGT. The CDR3 contains 15 residues. CDR3 DNA: TGTACCAGCAGTCTCCAGGAGGGGGGGTCCTACGAGCAGTACTTC. This sequence encodes CTSSLQEGGSYEQYF.

This clonotype was seen only a few times. The V and J genes are TRBV4-2 and TRBJ2-7; maybe TRBD1 (5 bases). This CDR3 is 13 amino acids long. CDR1 and CDR2 (germline): LGHNA, YNFKEQ. Trimming left V 4 bases short and J 5 bases short, with 12 bases between. CDR3 residues: CASSPRQDNEQYF. The CDR3 nucleotides read TGTGCCAGCAGCCCCCGCCAGGACAACGAGCAGTACTTC.

V usage is TRBV29-1 and J usage is TRBJ2-2; the D call may be TRBD1 or TRBD2 (5 bases each). Germline CDR1 and CDR2: SQVTM and ANQGSEA. Trimming cost V 4 bases and J 2 bases, with 8 bases left between them. The CDR3 runs 13 residues. The chain's CDR3 is CSVVGVNTGELFF. The CDR3 DNA reads as TGCAGCGTTGTGGGGGTTAACACCGGGGAGCTGTTTTTT.

This clonotype showed up just once. One end of the junction is discordant with germline, which a read error may explain. The J gene is TRBJ2-3, the V gene TRBV29-1; D is perhaps TRBD2 (5 bases). Germline CDR1 SQVTM, CDR2 ANQGSEA. CDR3 length: 12 amino acids. As DNA, the CDR3 is TGCCGCGTTGAAGTCGTGGAGGATACGCACTATTTT. Residues: CRVEVVEDTHYF.

The rearrangement uses TRBV4-1 and TRBJ1-1; a weak D match, TRBD1 (6 bases). The CDR3 has 16 amino acids. The germline V and J ends were trimmed by 1 base and 0 bases, with 12 bases remaining between them. Germline CDR1 reads MGHRA; CDR2 reads YSYEKL. The CDR3 loop reads CASSQGGGGMNTEAFF. The CDR3, as DNA: TGCGCCAGCAGCCAAGGGGGGGGGGGCATGAACACTGAAGCTTTCTTT.

The gene calls are TRBV28 and TRBJ1-5; D remains unclear. Germline assignment: CDR1 MDHEN and CDR2 SYDVKM. V was trimmed by 3 bases and J by 2 bases, leaving 11 bases between them. The CDR3 covers 15 residues. The chain's CDR3 is CASSFGVVGNQPQHF. The DNA of the CDR3 is TGTGCCAGCAGTTTTGGGGTGGTAGGCAATCAGCCCCAGCATTTT.